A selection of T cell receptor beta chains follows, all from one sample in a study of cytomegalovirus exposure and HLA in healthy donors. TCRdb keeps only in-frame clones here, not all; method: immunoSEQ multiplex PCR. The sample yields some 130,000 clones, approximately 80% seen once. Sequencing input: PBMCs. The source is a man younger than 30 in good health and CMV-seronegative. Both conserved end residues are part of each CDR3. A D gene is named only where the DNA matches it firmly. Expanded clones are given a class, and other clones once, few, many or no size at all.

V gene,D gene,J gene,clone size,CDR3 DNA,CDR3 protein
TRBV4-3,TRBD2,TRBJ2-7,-,TGCGCCAGCAGCCAAGATGCGGGAGGCCGATACGAGCAGTACTTC,CASSQDAGGRYEQYF
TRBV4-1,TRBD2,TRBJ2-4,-,TGCGCCAGCAGCCAAGCAGAATTGGGACTAGCCCAAAGGCTAGCCAAAAACATTCAGTACTTC,CASSQAELGLAQRLAKNIQYF
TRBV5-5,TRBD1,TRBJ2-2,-,TGTGCCAGCAGCTTGGGACAGGGCGGCACCGGGGAGCTGTTTTTT,CASSLGQGGTGELFF
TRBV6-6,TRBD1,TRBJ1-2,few,TGTGCCAGCAGTTACGGGGGACAGGGTACGCCCTATGGCTACACCTTC,CASSYGGQGTPYGYTF
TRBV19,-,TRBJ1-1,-,TGTGCCAGCTTTGAGACACGCACTGAAGCTTTCTTT,CASFETRTEAFF
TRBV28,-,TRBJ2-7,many,TGTGCCAGCAGTTTTTCGGACGGGAGCGGCTTTTACGAGCAGTACTTC,CASSFSDGSGFYEQYF
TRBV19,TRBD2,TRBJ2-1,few,TGTGCCAGTAGTAGATCTACAGGGGTAGGGCTAGCGGGAGGGGTCTGGAATGAGCAGTTCTTC,CASSRSTGVGLAGGVWNEQFF
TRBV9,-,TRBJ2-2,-,TGTGCCAGCAGCGTATTATCTAGCGTAGGGGAGCTGTTTTTT,CASSVLSSVGELFF
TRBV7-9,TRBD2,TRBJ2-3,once,TGTGCCAGCAGCTTAGGACTAGCGGGAGGAGGCACAGATACGCAGTATTTT,CASSLGLAGGGTDTQYF
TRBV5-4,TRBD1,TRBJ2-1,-,TGTGCCAGCAGCGCGGATACAGGGGTTCGCTACAATGAGCAGTTCTTC,CASSADTGVRYNEQFF
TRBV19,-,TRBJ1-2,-,TGTGCCAGTAGTATACAGGAGGGGAACTATGGCTACACCTTC,CASSIQEGNYGYTF
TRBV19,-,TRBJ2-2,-,TGTGCCAGTAGTCTGAGCCGGGATCAGAACACCGGGGAGCTGTTTTTT,CASSLSRDQNTGELFF
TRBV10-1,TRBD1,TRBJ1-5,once,TGCGCCAGCAGTGCAGGGGGCACAGGTCAGCCCCAGCATTTT,CASSAGGTGQPQHF
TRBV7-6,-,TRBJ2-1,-,TGTGCCAGCAGCCCGCGGACAGCCGGAGGCAATGAGCAGTTCTTC,CASSPRTAGGNEQFF
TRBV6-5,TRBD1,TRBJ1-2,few,TGTGCCAGCAGTTCCCCGGGACAGCCTAACTATGGCTACACCTTC,CASSSPGQPNYGYTF
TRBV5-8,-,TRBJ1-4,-,TGTGCCAGCAAAGCAGCCGTACCGAGGGAAAAACTGTTTTTT,CASKAAVPREKLFF
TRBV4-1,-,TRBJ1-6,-,TGCGCCAGCAGCCAAGTTCTTAGCTCCTATAATTCACCCCTCCACTTT,CASSQVLSSYNSPLHF
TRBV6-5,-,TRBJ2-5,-,TGTGCCAGCAGTTACTCATTCCTGGGGGGGCTTGAGACCCAGTACTTC,CASSYSFLGGLETQYF